What follows is one T cell receptor (beta chain) and its context. What it binds is unknown. The junction departs from the called germline gene at one end, perhaps through a read error. The sample comes from a study of radiotherapy plus CTLA-4 blockade in lung cancer. Overall study findings and caveats: Per reports, early blood T cell clone dynamics, plus interferon-beta, forecast response most strongly.

This table comes from immunoSEQ multiplex PCR, and its TCRdb copy is limited to in-frame clones, with some not included. The top ten clones hold approximately 4.8% of a sample with tens of thousands of clones, 70% to 90% of them seen once. The CDR3 has 13 amino acids. CDR1 and CDR2 from the germline V gene are LGHNT and FRNRAP. The sequence came from a human donor with non-small cell lung cancer whose response to radiotherapy plus ipilimumab could not be evaluated. The rearrangement links TRBV12-5 to TRBJ2-7; 11 bases agree with TRBD2. The material was peripheral blood, obtained from a patient treated with radiotherapy plus ipilimumab. This chain's CDR3 is CASGSQTSGSLHF. In DNA form, the CDR3 reads TGTGCTAGTGGCTCCCAAACTAGCGGGAGTTTGCACTTC.